The source of this TCR beta chain is a study of CD8 T cells in Susac syndrome. Study at large: Patients with Susac syndrome, at blood draw, were therapy-naive, on corticosteroids, or on intravenous immunoglobulin alone.

RNA, at roughly 0.45 to 1 ug, was reverse transcribed with random hexamers. The immunoSEQ assay covered 54 Vbeta and 13 Jbeta segments for CDR3. MiXCR, run by TCRdb on the immunoSEQ multiplex PCR reads, gives a single entry per CDR3 protein. This table holds some 96,000 distinct CDR3 sequences, about 95% found once. All included Susac syndrome patients satisfied recently defined diagnostic criteria for definite or probable disease. The CDR3 spans 15 residues. V dropped 6 bases and J dropped 8; count of bases not matched to a gene: 11. The germline gives CDR1 SEHNR, CDR2 FQNEAQ (reference sequence). The TCR comes from a human donor with Susac syndrome. The sample comprised CD8+ T cells from PBMCs. V usage is TRBV7-9 and J usage is TRBJ2-1; 9 bases match TRBD1. The CDR3 loop reads CASSRRQGVKDEQFF. The CDR3 bases are TGTGCCAGCAGTAGGCGACAGGGGGTAAAGGATGAGCAGTTCTTC.